Each of the 25 T cell receptor beta chains below was sequenced from the same sample in a study of early T cells in non-severe SARS-CoV-2 infection. TCRdb redid the calling of the 5' RACE reads with MiXCR, one entry per CDR3 protein. The table includes over 90,000 distinct CDR3 sequences, less than 15% detected once. The sample was whole blood. These receptors all stem from an adult who was a healthcare worker with PCR-confirmed SARS-CoV-2 infection or an uninfected control (not recorded which).

This clonotype has a handful of counts. The CDR3 is CASSLVEGRGQYF. CDR3 DNA sequence: TGTGCCAGCAGCTTAGTTGAGGGAAGGGGCCAGTATTTT. V gene TRBV7-9 combines with J gene TRBJ2-3; TRBD1 or TRBD2 may be the D gene (5 bases each). The germline V gene has CDR1 SEHNR and CDR2 FQNEAQ (reference sequence). Trimming stripped 1 base from V and 12 bases from J, with 14 bases between. The CDR3 sequence is 13 residues long.

This clonotype was detected only a few times. The chain joins TRBV5-6 to TRBJ2-1; 12 nucleotides align to TRBD2. V lost 7 bases, J lost 0 bases, and 2 bases stayed unmatched. This CDR3 contains 15 residues. In germline, CDR1 is SGHDT, CDR2 YYEEEE. CDR3 region: CASLGLAGSYNEQFF. The CDR3 DNA follows: TGTGCCAGCTTGGGACTAGCGGGCTCCTACAATGAGCAGTTCTTC.

The chain links TRBV12-3 or TRBV12-4 to TRBJ2-7, with TRBD2 identical over 10 bases. The trim removed 4 bases at V and 5 bases at J, leaving 5 bases unmatched. The CDR3 contains 14 residues. The CDR3 coding sequence is TGTGCCAGCAGTTACCTAGCGGGAGTAGACGAGCAGTACTTC. This gives the protein CASSYLAGVDEQYF.

At least ten counts were recorded for this clonotype. J is TRBJ1-1 and V is TRBV12-3 or TRBV12-4; D might be TRBD1 (5 bases). Deletions cut 3 bases from V and 5 bases from J, with 10 bases between. This CDR3 spans 13 amino acids. The CDR3 DNA follows: TGTGCCAGCAGTTTTCGGGGGTCGACTGAAGCTTTCTTT. This translates into CASSFRGSTEAFF.

This clonotype came up many times. The chain couples TRBV11-2 to TRBJ2-7, with TRBD2 as a possible D gene (5 bases). V dropped 5 bases and J dropped 2 bases, with 22 bases sitting between them. The CDR3 contains 17 residues. In germline, CDR1 is SGHAT, CDR2 FQNNGV. CDR3 residues: CASSERPGIVLPYEQYF. For the CDR3, the DNA is TGTGCCAGCAGCGAACGACCGGGAATCGTCCTTCCCTACGAGCAGTACTTC.

This clonotype was seen more than once but under ten times. In DNA form, the CDR3 reads TGTGCCAGCAGTTTTTCCGGACCCACTTACGAGCAGTACTTC. Translating gives CASSFSGPTYEQYF. The chain employs TRBV28 and TRBJ2-7; D gene unclear. CDR1 MDHEN and CDR2 SYDVKM come from the germline V gene. The CDR3 is made up of 14 amino acids. V lost 3 bases to trimming and J lost 4 bases, with 13 bases between them.

The V call is TRBV6-1, the J call TRBJ1-5; D possibly corresponds to TRBD1 (6 bases). The germline V and J ends were trimmed by 6 bases and 6 bases, with 15 bases remaining between them. Germline V gene sequence: CDR1 MNHNS, CDR2 SASEGT. The CDR3 has 14 residues. CDR3 in amino acids: CASRGTHGGQPQHF. In DNA, the CDR3 is TGTGCCAGCAGGGGGACACACGGGGGTCAGCCCCAGCATTTT.

This clonotype was counted many times. This chain uses TRBV25-1 with TRBJ2-4, with TRBD2 as a possible D gene (6 bases). The CDR3 covers 14 residues. Trimming took 4 bases from V and 0 from J, leaving 7 bases between them. The germline V gene encodes CDR1 MGHDK and CDR2 SYGVNS. CDR3 residues: CASSVGGAKNIQYF. The CDR3 DNA reads TGTGCCAGCAGTGTGGGGGGAGCCAAAAACATTCAGTACTTC.

J is TRBJ2-1 and V is TRBV28, with D perhaps TRBD2 (6 bases). Per the germline V gene, CDR1 is MDHEN and CDR2 is SYDVKM. The CDR3 is 16 amino acids. The V and J ends lost 5 bases and 0 bases respectively, with 14 bases between them. The DNA for the CDR3 is TGTGCCAGCAGTACCCGGACTACTAGCTCCTACAATGAGCAGTTCTTC. It codes for CASSTRTTSSYNEQFF.

The rearrangement joins TRBV2 to TRBJ2-1; D remains unclear. The CDR3 has 11 residues. Germline V gives CDR1 SNHLY, CDR2 FYNNEI. V lost 10 bases and J lost 6, with 10 bases in between. This CDR3 reads CAISRFNEQFF. CDR3 coding DNA: TGTGCCATCTCCAGGTTCAATGAGCAGTTCTTC.

The chain employs TRBV28 and TRBJ1-2, with TRBD1 matching 7 bases. The CDR3 is 13 residues long. V lost 3 bases, J lost 6 bases, and 4 bases stayed unmatched. The germline V gene encodes CDR1 MDHEN and CDR2 SYDVKM. The CDR3 region has the DNA TGTGCCAGCAGTTTTGAGGGGGCGGATGGCTACACCTTC. Residues: CASSFEGADGYTF.

In regard to this clonotype: Mismatch with germline at one junction end may stem from a read error. The rearrangement uses TRBV28 and TRBJ2-3; TRBD1 aligns across 7 bases. The germline CDR1 and CDR2 sequences are MDHEN and SYDVKM. The CDR3 contains 13 residues. The CDR3 spells CVSRQGLAGTQYF. For the CDR3, the DNA is TGTGTCAGCAGACAGGGCCTGGCGGGTACGCAGTATTTT. Filled out from reference TRBV28 and TRBJ2-3, the complete variable domain reads DVKVTQSSRYLVKRTGEKVFLECVQDMDHENMFWYRQDPGLGLRLIYFSYDVKMKEKGDIPEGYSVSREKKERFSLILESASTNQTSMYLCVSRQGLAGTQYFGPGTRLTVL.

This clonotype has only a few counts. The chain is built from TRBV6-1 and TRBJ1-5, with D possibly matching TRBD1 (5 bases). The germline CDR1 and CDR2 sequences are MNHNS and SASEGT. Trimming removed 4 bases at V and 2 bases at J, with 12 bases between. The CDR3 runs 15 residues. In nucleotides, the CDR3 is TGTGCCAGCAGTGGGAAAGGGGCAGGCAATCAGCCCCAGCATTTT. As protein: CASSGKGAGNQPQHF.

The V call is TRBV7-8, the J call TRBJ2-4; 8 positions agree with TRBD1. Germline values: CDR1 SGHVS, CDR2 FQNEAQ. This CDR3 contains 17 residues. V lost 5 bases and J lost 6; bases outside the gene matches: 15. The CDR3, as DNA: TGTGCCAGCAGCCGATATCTCGGACAGGGCGACCTAAACATTCAGTACTTC. Protein sequence: CASSRYLGQGDLNIQYF.

This clonotype showed up many times. The rearrangement links TRBV7-9 to TRBJ2-1; tentative D call: TRBD2 (6 bases). This CDR3 region has 16 residues. The germline CDR1 and CDR2 sequences are SEHNR and FQNEAQ (reference sequence). Trimming removed 1 base at V and 2 bases at J, with 12 bases between. The CDR3 DNA follows: TGTGCCAGCAGCTTAGTGGCGGGAACCGCCTACAATGAGCAGTTCTTC. It specifies CASSLVAGTAYNEQFF. Full variable domain (missing parts from reference TRBV7-9 and TRBJ2-1): DTGVSQNPRHKITKRGQNVTFRCDPISEHNRLYWYRQTLGQGPEFLTYFQNEAQLEKSRLLSDRFSAERPKGSFSTLEIQRTEQGDSAMYLCASSLVAGTAYNEQFFGPGTRLTVL.

The table lists this clonotype with a few counts. The chain combines TRBV4-1 with TRBJ1-1; D is possibly TRBD1 (5 bases). The CDR3 extends over 16 amino acids. The V end lost 0 bases, the J end lost 1 base, and 12 bases lay between the germline ends. The germline gives CDR1 MGHRA, CDR2 YSYEKL. CDR3 in amino acids: CASSQDVGHSNTEAFF. CDR3 DNA sequence: TGCGCCAGCAGCCAAGATGTGGGGCACTCGAACACTGAAGCTTTCTTT.

The CDR3 DNA follows: TGTGCCAGCAGTGAAGAAGGACTAGCGTCCTGGGGAAGCTCCTACAATGAGCAGTTCTTC. Its translation is CASSEEGLASWGSSYNEQFF. The rearrangement uses TRBV2 and TRBJ2-1, with TRBD2 matching over 9 bases. CDR3 size: 20 residues. V lost 1 base to trimming and J lost 0 bases; unmatched junction nucleotides: 13. The germline gives CDR1 SNHLY, CDR2 FYNNEI.

This clonotype was counted only a few times. The chain couples TRBV6-1 to TRBJ2-7; 10 nucleotides match TRBD1. CDR1 is MNHNS, CDR2 SASEGT, per germline. This CDR3 comprises 13 residues. Losses at the gene ends were 8 bases for V and 6 bases for J; bases not matched to a gene: 7. As DNA, the CDR3 is TGTGCCAGCTCACGACAGGGGGCCGTCGAGCAGTACTTC. It codes for CASSRQGAVEQYF.

The V gene is TRBV12-3 or TRBV12-4, the J gene TRBJ2-3; D may be TRBD1 (6 bases). Deletions cut 3 bases from V and 6 bases from J, with 10 bases between. This CDR3 contains 13 residues. Here the CDR3 reads CASSLGTLDTQYF. The CDR3 nucleotides are TGTGCCAGCAGTTTGGGGACACTTGATACGCAGTATTTT.

The chain recombines TRBV20-1 with TRBJ2-3, with D unresolved. CDR1 is DFQATT and CDR2 is SNEGSKA in the germline V gene (reference sequence). The CDR3 runs to 16 residues. Trimming removed 0 bases from V and 2 bases from J, with 15 bases in between. This CDR3 reads CSARDRRLPHTDTQYF. As DNA, the CDR3 is TGCAGTGCTAGAGATCGTAGACTGCCACACACAGATACGCAGTATTTT.

This clonotype was detected a few times. The chain carries TRBV7-9 and TRBJ2-2; D assignment may be TRBD1 or TRBD2 (5 bases each). Germline values: CDR1 SEHNR, CDR2 FQNEAQ (reference sequence). The CDR3 loop spans 15 amino acids. Trimming took off 10 bases at V and 1 base at J, with 16 bases between the two ends. CDR3 loop: CATIPGQVNTGELFF. In DNA, the CDR3 is TGTGCCACCATCCCGGGGCAGGTGAACACCGGGGAGCTGTTTTTT. Complete variable domain (other parts from reference TRBV7-9 and TRBJ2-2): DTGVSQNPRHKITKRGQNVTFRCDPISEHNRLYWYRQTLGQGPEFLTYFQNEAQLEKSRLLSDRFSAERPKGSFSTLEIQRTEQGDSAMYLCATIPGQVNTGELFFGEGSRLTVL.

In this sample, this clonotype turned up many times. This chain uses TRBV28 with TRBJ2-3; D gene uncertain. Looked up from germline, CDR1 is MDHEN and CDR2 is SYDVKM. The V end was cut by 6 bases, the J end by 5 bases, with 18 bases between. This CDR3 is built from 15 residues. Here the CDR3 reads CASRLRDLVRDTQYF. CDR3 sequence (DNA): TGTGCCAGCAGGCTCCGCGATCTAGTCAGAGATACGCAGTATTTT.

The gene calls are TRBV2 and TRBJ2-2; D unclear. Germline assignment: CDR1 SNHLY and CDR2 FYNNEI. The CDR3 is 13 residues long. Trimming left V 1 base short and J 6 bases short, with 6 bases between. The CDR3 reads CASSEGRSGELFF. The CDR3 nucleotides are TGTGCCAGCAGTGAAGGCCGGTCCGGGGAGCTGTTTTTT.

This clonotype has only a few counts. DNA of the CDR3: TGTGCCAGCAGCCAATTCCTAGCGGGAGGGTTGGCACGTGATGAGCAGTTCTTC. As protein: CASSQFLAGGLARDEQFF. This chain joins TRBV14 and TRBJ2-1; TRBD2 matches at 12 bases. The length of the CDR3 is 18 residues. The V segment lost 2 bases and the J segment 8 bases; nucleotides outside the gene matches: 13. Germline values: CDR1 SGHDN, CDR2 FVKESK. The full variable domain, rest sourced from reference TRBV14 and TRBJ2-1, is EAGVTQFPSHSVIEKGQTVTLRCDPISGHDNLYWYRRVMGKEIKFLLHFVKESKQDESGMPNNRFLAERTGGTYSTLKVQPAELEDSGVYFCASSQFLAGGLARDEQFFGPGTRLTVL.

The CDR3 DNA follows: TGCAGCGTTTTGACAGGGGGCTACGAGCAGTACTTC. Its translation is CSVLTGGYEQYF. V and J are TRBV29-1 and TRBJ2-7; 9 bases line up with TRBD1. Germline assignment: CDR1 SQVTM and CDR2 ANQGSEA. The V segment lost 5 bases and the J segment 3 bases; nucleotides outside the gene matches: 2. The CDR3 sequence is 12 residues long.